Reported below is one T cell receptor beta chain. This entry is derived from a study of shared clonotypes between healthy human individuals. Whole-study context: Researchers assigned three CD4 naive, three CD4 memory, two CD8 naive and one CD8 memory plate to each donor.

The CDR3 totals 15 residues. The V gene's germline CDR1 is SGHTA and CDR2 FQGNSA. V shed 5 bases, J shed 3 bases, and the junction held 8 bases outside the gene matches. Roughly 200 ng DNA, about 28,000 T cell genomes, went into each sorted-subset replicate PCR. The assay was immunoSEQ multiplex PCR, and TCRdb's table has in-frame clones only and misses some. The data hold around 2.5 million clones, with 80% to 95% observed a single time. There were only Caucasian adults among the donors, and all lived in Nashville, Tennessee. Division of CD4+ cells produced a CD45RA+ naive subset and a CD45RA-negative memory subset.

Input material: naive CD4+ T cells from PBMCs. Noted subset: CD45RA+ positively selected. The J gene is TRBJ2-7, the V gene TRBV7-2; TRBD1 matches 9 bases. This TCR derives from a man between 18 and 29 years old in good health. Some clones in this sample may be carry-over from other donors' samples. Written as DNA, the CDR3 is TGTGCCAGCAGCCCCCGGACAGGGGAGGGCTACGAGCAGTACTTC. Encoded protein: CASSPRTGEGYEQYF. The full variable domain, its missing parts supplied by reference TRBV7-2 and TRBJ2-7, is GAGVSQSPSNKVTEKGKDVELRCDPISGHTALYWYRQSLGQGLEFLIYFQGNSAPDKSGLPSDRFSAERTGGSVSTLTIQRTQQEDSAVYLCASSPRTGEGYEQYFGPGTRLTVT.